These 25 T cell receptor beta chains share one sample of origin, sequenced in a study of OX40 agonist ivuxolimab in advanced cancers. The library was produced with the immunoSEQ multiplex PCR assay. Held by TCRdb, this immuneACCESS table contains in-frame sequences only and omits some clones. Under half of the omission traces to an unresolved V gene where checked; the cause of the rest is unknown. The sample table lists 95,000 to 100,000 clones, 90% to 95% of them with a count of one. The ten largest clones take up around 0.25% of the sample. This material consisted of CD4+ or CD8+ T cells sorted from blood, taken in a trial of the OX40 agonist ivuxolimab. The receptors stem from an adult with an advanced solid tumor such as melanoma, head and neck, liver or kidney cancer.

The rearrangement links TRBV10-2 to TRBJ1-2, with 9 bases fitting TRBD1. The V and J ends lost 6 bases and 4 bases, in that order; junction bases with no gene match: 15. The germline gives CDR1 WSHSY, CDR2 SAAADI. The CDR3 has 17 residues. CDR3 DNA sequence: TGCGCCAGCAGACAGCCGGGACAGGGCACGACAGGCTATGGCTACACCTTC. It translates to CASRQPGQGTTGYGYTF.

The gene calls are TRBV7-3 and TRBJ2-1, with D hard to call. Germline-derived CDR1 and CDR2 are SGHTA and FQGTGA. The CDR3 runs to 16 residues. V dropped 2 bases and J dropped 2 bases, with 13 bases sitting between them. The CDR3 sequence: CASSLVPASTYNEQFF. Here the CDR3 DNA reads TGTGCCAGCAGCTTAGTTCCAGCATCCACCTACAATGAGCAGTTCTTC.

The rearrangement joins TRBV28 to TRBJ1-3, with 9 bases lining up with TRBD1. The CDR3 sequence is 16 residues long. With 3 bases clipped from V and 8 bases from J, the junction kept 11 bases outside the gene matches. Germline values: CDR1 MDHEN, CDR2 SYDVKM. In DNA form, the CDR3 reads TGTGCCAGCAGTTTGGCCCCGGGACAGGGTTCGGACACCATATATTTT. It yields the protein CASSLAPGQGSDTIYF.

This clone has a handful of counts. The CDR3 loop reads CASSFGGGWPSTDTQYF. Written as DNA, the CDR3 is TGTGCCAGCAGCTTCGGCGGGGGGTGGCCTAGCACAGATACGCAGTATTTT. The gene calls are TRBV7-2 and TRBJ2-3; 8 bases are a match to TRBD2. The CDR3 is made up of 17 amino acids. The trim removed 3 bases at V and 0 bases at J, leaving 8 bases unmatched. Germline V gene lookup returns CDR1 SGHTA and CDR2 FQGNSA.

This clone was picked up one time. The chain is built from TRBV6-5 and TRBJ2-7; D may correspond to TRBD1 or TRBD2 (5 bases each). V was cut by 8 bases and J by 4 bases, with 15 bases left in between. There are 13 residues in the CDR3. Germline-derived CDR1 and CDR2 are MNHEY and SVGAGI. The chain's CDR3 is CASGKDWTYEQYF. In nucleotides, the CDR3 is TGTGCCAGCGGGAAGGACTGGACATACGAGCAGTACTTC.

The V and J genes are TRBV10-3 and TRBJ2-7, with 8 bases aligning to TRBD1. The V gene's germline CDR1 is ENHRY and CDR2 SYGVKD. This CDR3 is built from 15 residues. V dropped 4 bases and J dropped 0; count of bases not matched to a gene: 5. CDR3 sequence reads: CAISAGTGGSYEQYV. CDR3 in DNA: TGTGCCATCAGTGCTGGAACAGGGGGCTCCTACGAGCAGTACGTC.

The chain links TRBV6-5 to TRBJ2-7, with D perhaps given as TRBD1 or TRBD2 (5 bases each). In germline, CDR1 is MNHEY, CDR2 SVGAGI. The CDR3 spans 15 residues. With 2 bases removed from V and 7 bases from J, the gap between germline ends came to 18 bases. The CDR3, as DNA: TGTGCCAGCAGTTACGGTCAGGGATTCTGGGGGGAGCAGTACTTC. Protein product: CASSYGQGFWGEQYF.

V gene TRBV11-1 combines with J gene TRBJ2-3, with 11 bases that match TRBD2. Unmatched junction bases numbered 7, after V lost 4 bases and J lost 1 base. From germline, CDR1 is SGHAT and CDR2 FQDESV (reference sequence). The CDR3 runs 17 residues. The CDR3 loop is CASSYTGTSGRTDTQYF. For the CDR3, the DNA is TGTGCCAGCAGCTATACCGGGACTAGCGGCCGCACAGATACGCAGTATTTT. Variable domain in full (rest from reference TRBV11-1 and TRBJ2-3): EAEVAQSPRYKITEKSQAVAFWCDPISGHATLYWYRQILGQGPELLVQFQDESVVDDSQLPKDRFSAERLKGVDSTLKIQPAELGDSAMYLCASSYTGTSGRTDTQYFGPGTRLTVL.

The rearrangement links TRBV7-2 to TRBJ1-2; D not resolved. Germline V gene sequence: CDR1 SGHTA, CDR2 FQGNSA. V lost 6 bases to trimming and J lost 6 bases, with 17 bases between them. The CDR3 spans 14 residues. The CDR3: CASRLGRQLNGYTF. The CDR3 region has the DNA TGTGCCAGCAGACTCGGAAGACAACTAAATGGCTACACCTTC.

V usage is TRBV6-1 and J usage is TRBJ1-5, with 7 bases aligning to TRBD1. CDR1 and CDR2 (germline): MNHNS, SASEGT. J was trimmed by 6 bases and V by 8 bases; bases with no gene match: 4. The CDR3 is 12 amino acids. CDR3 DNA sequence: TGTGCCAGCGGCAGGGGGTTTCAGCCCCAGCATTTT. Translated: CASGRGFQPQHF.

CDR3 protein: CASSPRDRGLNTEAFF. The CDR3 nucleotides read TGTGCCAGCAGCCCCCGGGACAGGGGTCTGAACACTGAAGCTTTCTTT. The V and J genes are TRBV4-2 and TRBJ1-1; 10 bases match TRBD1. V trimming: 4 bases; J trimming: 0 bases; junction bases outside the gene matches: 5. Per germline, CDR1 LGHNA and CDR2 YNFKEQ. The CDR3 has 16 amino acids.

This rearrangement joins TRBV18 to TRBJ2-7; unclear D gene. The germline V and J ends were trimmed by 2 bases and 3 bases, with 8 bases remaining between them. The CDR3 extends over 13 amino acids. Per germline, CDR1 KGHSH and CDR2 LQKENI. The chain's CDR3 is CASSPTALYEQYF. The CDR3 coding sequence is TGTGCCAGCTCACCAACGGCCCTCTACGAGCAGTACTTC.

Only one count was recorded for this clone. The V call is TRBV18, the J call TRBJ2-3, with D hard to call. This CDR3 has 12 amino acids. The V and J ends lost 6 bases and 2 bases respectively, with 6 bases between them. In germline, CDR1 is KGHSH, CDR2 LQKENI. The CDR3 coding sequence is TGTGCCAGCTCTCAATCCACAGATACGCAGTATTTT. It specifies CASSQSTDTQYF.

This sequence joins TRBV11-3 and TRBJ1-3; no clear D. The CDR3 is 18 amino acids. The germline V gene encodes CDR1 SGHNT and CDR2 YENEEA. Trimming removed 5 bases at V and 0 bases at J, with 20 bases between. The chain's CDR3 is CASSQSRGMGDSGNTIYF. In DNA, the CDR3 is TGTGCCAGCAGCCAATCCCGGGGTATGGGCGACTCTGGAAACACCATATATTTT.

The rearrangement links TRBV4-3 to TRBJ1-3; no definite D call. This CDR3 is built from 15 residues. Germline CDR1 is LGHNA and CDR2 is YSLEER. Trimming cost V 4 bases and J 4 bases, with 14 bases left between them. The CDR3 region is CASSPGELDGNTIYF. CDR3 sequence (DNA): TGCGCCAGCAGCCCCGGGGAACTCGACGGAAACACCATATATTTT.

The rearrangement uses TRBV7-2 and TRBJ1-2; no clear D gene. V was clipped by 2 bases and J by 7 bases, with 8 bases between them. The CDR3 totals 12 residues. Per germline, CDR1 SGHTA and CDR2 FQGNSA. The CDR3 DNA follows: TGTGCCAGCAGCTTACGGGTGGGTGGCTACACCTTC. Its protein product is CASSLRVGGYTF. Full variable domain (remainder filled in from reference TRBV7-2 and TRBJ1-2): GAGVSQSPSNKVTEKGKDVELRCDPISGHTALYWYRQSLGQGLEFLIYFQGNSAPDKSGLPSDRFSAERTGGSVSTLTIQRTQQEDSAVYLCASSLRVGGYTFGSGTRLTVV.

This chain joins TRBV6-6 and TRBJ2-3; TRBD2 is a possible D gene (5 bases). V was clipped by 8 bases and J by 4 bases, with 16 bases between them. The CDR3 totals 14 residues. Germline V CDR1 and CDR2: MNHNY, SVGAGI (reference sequence). The CDR3 region is CASLSSESADTQYF. The CDR3 bases are TGTGCCAGCTTAAGTAGCGAGAGTGCAGATACGCAGTATTTT.

The CDR3 DNA sequence: TGCGCCAGCAGCTTGGCGGGCACAGATACGCAGTATTTT. It yields the protein CASSLAGTDTQYF. The rearrangement joins TRBV5-1 to TRBJ2-3; D ambiguous. V was shortened by 0 bases and J by 1 base, with 3 bases between the two germline ends. The germline V gene encodes CDR1 SGHRS and CDR2 YFSETQ. The CDR3 runs to 13 residues.

This clone came up once. The chain has TRBV28 and TRBJ1-2, with D hard to call. Germline loops: CDR1 MDHEN, CDR2 SYDVKM. Trimming removed 2 bases from V and 4 bases from J, with 11 bases in between. The CDR3 is 14 amino acids. The CDR3 DNA follows: TGTGCCAGCAGTTTAGGCGGAGGGTTCTATGGCTACACCTTC. It yields the protein CASSLGGGFYGYTF.

The chain uses TRBV6-5 and TRBJ2-3; D remains unclear. The length of the CDR3 is 16 residues. V lost 4 bases to trimming and J lost 1 base, with 15 bases between them. The germline V gene has CDR1 MNHEY and CDR2 SVGAGI. The CDR3 coding sequence is TGTGCCAGCAGTTCCCCTTCCGGGTACGGCACAGATACGCAGTATTTT. Encoded protein: CASSSPSGYGTDTQYF.

This clone was recorded a few times. This rearrangement joins TRBV27 to TRBJ1-5; D is ambiguous. The CDR3 has 13 residues. CDR1 and CDR2 (germline): MNHEY, SMNVEV (reference sequence). V was trimmed by 3 bases and J by 4 bases, leaving 7 bases between them. Here the CDR3 reads CASSLLVNQPQHF. For the CDR3, the DNA is TGTGCCAGCAGTTTGTTGGTGAATCAGCCCCAGCATTTT.

CDR3 sequence: CASSLGGTYNEQFF. For the CDR3, the DNA is TGTGCCAGCAGTTTAGGCGGAACCTACAATGAGCAGTTCTTC. The V and J genes are TRBV28 and TRBJ2-1, with D unresolved. This CDR3 has 14 amino acids. Germline V gives CDR1 MDHEN, CDR2 SYDVKM. V lost 2 bases and J 2 bases, leaving 7 bases between the germline ends.

V usage is TRBV9 and J usage is TRBJ1-5; no clear D. Trimming pared 1 base from V and 5 bases from J, leaving 7 bases between. The germline gives CDR1 SGDLS, CDR2 YYNGEE. The CDR3 sequence is 13 residues long. The CDR3 DNA is TGTGCCAGCAGCGTATACGGTGATCAGCCCCAGCATTTT. This gives the protein CASSVYGDQPQHF.

CDR3 nucleotides: TGCGCCAGCAGCCCCAGTTCCGATACGCAGTATTTT. Residues: CASSPSSDTQYF. The chain is built from TRBV4-1 and TRBJ2-3; D is uncertain. Trimming pared 4 bases from V and 6 bases from J, leaving 8 bases between. The germline gives CDR1 MGHRA, CDR2 YSYEKL. The CDR3 runs 12 residues.

The V and J genes are TRBV4-1 and TRBJ1-2; D perhaps matches TRBD1 (5 bases). In germline, CDR1 is MGHRA, CDR2 YSYEKL. The CDR3 consists of 11 residues. Deletions cut 4 bases from V and 6 bases from J, with 6 bases between. CDR3 protein: CASSLRDGYTF. CDR3 nucleotides: TGCGCCAGCAGCCTCAGGGATGGCTACACCTTC.